A single sample gave rise to the 9 T cell receptor beta chains below, sequenced in a study of blood T cell repertoires in COVID-19. Measured with immunoSEQ multiplex PCR; TCRdb has only the in-frame clones, and not every one. The sample shows some 140,000 clones, around 89% of them seen only once. The sample comprised peripheral blood. The origin of the receptors is a man aged 50 to 60 with active or convalescent COVID-19.

The genes are TRBV6-5 and TRBJ1-4; 8 bases agree with TRBD1. Germline trimming cut 4 bases from V and 5 bases from J; bases unmatched to any gene: 3. Germline V gives CDR1 MNHEY, CDR2 SVGAGI. The CDR3 spans 14 residues. The CDR3 DNA sequence: TGTGCCAGCAGTTCGGGACAGGACAATGAAAAACTGTTTTTT. Residues: CASSSGQDNEKLFF.

The chain joins TRBV19 to TRBJ2-5; D is unresolved. CDR1 is LNHDA, CDR2 SQIVND, per germline (reference sequence). The CDR3 extends over 14 amino acids. V shed 3 bases and J shed 3 bases, with 11 bases lying between them. CDR3 DNA sequence: TGTGCCAGTAGTATCCGAACCGAGAAAGAGACCCAGTACTTC. Protein product: CASSIRTEKETQYF.

The chain is built from TRBV19 and TRBJ1-5; the match to TRBD1 covers 8 bases. The germline CDR1 and CDR2 sequences are LNHDA and SQIVND (reference sequence). V shed 5 bases and J 0 bases; nucleotides not matched to a gene: 3. The CDR3 extends over 15 amino acids. The CDR3 nucleotides read TGTGCCAGTAGTGACAGGGGCTATAGCAATCAGCCCCAGCATTTT. Its translation: CASSDRGYSNQPQHF.

The gene calls are TRBV4-3 and TRBJ2-1, with 8 nucleotides matching TRBD2. V was pared by 5 bases and J by 0 bases, with 6 bases of the junction left unmatched. This CDR3 has 16 amino acids. Germline lookup yields CDR1 LGHNA and CDR2 YSLEER. The CDR3 here is CASSTLAGSSYNEQFF. The CDR3 DNA is TGCGCCAGCAGCACCCTAGCGGGCTCCTCCTACAATGAGCAGTTCTTC.

The chain is built from TRBV5-5 and TRBJ2-5; 11 bases are shared with TRBD2. V lost 4 bases, J lost 2 bases, and 7 bases stayed unmatched. The CDR3 is 16 residues long. Looked up from germline, CDR1 is SGHKS and CDR2 is YYEKEE (reference sequence). This CDR3 reads CASSTGLAVVQETQYF. CDR3 coding DNA: TGTGCCAGCAGCACGGGACTAGCGGTAGTGCAAGAGACCCAGTACTTC.

The chain combines TRBV6-1 with TRBJ1-5, with unresolved D. This CDR3 comprises 15 residues. CDR1 is MNHNS, CDR2 SASEGT, per germline. The V end lost 1 base, the J end lost 4 bases, and 11 bases lay between the germline ends. CDR3 loop: CASSEERSWNQPQHF. CDR3 nucleotide sequence: TGTGCCAGCAGTGAAGAACGGTCTTGGAATCAGCCCCAGCATTTT.

This chain uses TRBV10-3 with TRBJ2-3; D gene ambiguous. The germline V gene encodes CDR1 ENHRY and CDR2 SYGVKD. The germline V and J ends were trimmed by 3 bases and 6 bases, with 7 bases remaining between them. The CDR3 is 12 residues long. The CDR3 here is CAISDRRDTQYF. The CDR3, as DNA: TGTGCCATCAGTGATCGGCGGGATACGCAGTATTTT.

V and J are TRBV4-3 and TRBJ1-1, with 7 bases lining up with TRBD1. Per the germline V gene, CDR1 is LGHNA and CDR2 is YSLEER. This CDR3 contains 13 residues. V trimming: 11 bases; J trimming: 0 bases; junction bases outside the gene matches: 6. CDR3 sequence: CAGGTDLNTEAFF. CDR3 in DNA: TGCGCCGGGGGGACAGACCTGAACACTGAAGCTTTCTTT.

The rearrangement links TRBV18 to TRBJ2-7; 9 bases line up with TRBD2. The germline CDR1 and CDR2 sequences are KGHSH and LQKENI. Germline trimming cut 8 bases from V and 3 bases from J; bases unmatched to any gene: 11. CDR3 size: 15 residues. The CDR3: CASGKGSGSVYEQYF. The CDR3 region has the DNA TGTGCCAGCGGGAAAGGTAGCGGGAGCGTCTACGAGCAGTACTTC.